This entry lists 31 T cell receptor beta chains sequenced from one sample in a study of T cells in Graves' hyperthyroidism and ophthalmopathy. It was RNA transcripts that yielded the amplified TCR beta CDR3 regions. First-round RT-PCR targeting the TCR CDR3 was performed with the HTBI primer set. Each CDR3 protein gets one entry after TCRdb re-called the multiplex PCR reads with MiXCR. The sample contains 450,000 to 700,000 distinct CDR3 sequences, about 45% of which appear only once. Material for sequencing was peripheral blood or thyroid tissue (not recorded which). Receptor source: an adult woman with Graves' disease, either hyperthyroidism or ophthalmopathy (not recorded which).

This clonotype was seen ten or more times. The genes are TRBV5-6 and TRBJ1-3; TRBD1 matches 7 bases. The V segment lost 4 bases and the J segment 4 bases; nucleotides outside the gene matches: 5. The CDR3 loop spans 14 amino acids. The germline V gene has CDR1 SGHDT and CDR2 YYEEEE. The CDR3: CASSAVDRGNTIYF. For the CDR3, the DNA is TGTGCCAGCAGCGCAGTGGACAGGGGAAACACCATATATTTT.

With respect to this clonotype: No conserved phenylalanine or tryptophan ends this CDR3, so it is likely a read error. It is unclear where the CDR3 begins or ends on the DNA, so no DNA is shown, and the CDR3 is as TCRdb lists it. This chain connects TRBV7-8 to TRBJ2-6. Germline V gene sequence: CDR1 SGHVS, CDR2 FQNEAQ. The CDR3 totals 9 residues, both ends included. CDR3: CASSVSRTS.

This chain joins TRBV5-4 and TRBJ2-5; tentative D call: TRBD2 (5 bases). This CDR3 contains 14 residues. In germline, CDR1 is SGHNT, CDR2 YYREEE (reference sequence). Trimming left V 0 bases short and J 2 bases short, with 8 bases between. CDR3 region: CASSLERAQETQYF. The CDR3 DNA is TGTGCCAGCAGCTTGGAGAGGGCTCAAGAGACCCAGTACTTC.

This clonotype was seen at least ten times. The chain couples TRBV7-9 to TRBJ2-7, with D hard to call. This CDR3 has 11 amino acids. Per germline, CDR1 SEHNR and CDR2 FQNEAQ (reference sequence). The germline V and J ends were trimmed by 7 bases and 2 bases, with 6 bases remaining between them. The CDR3: CASKEAYEQYF. The CDR3 DNA reads TGTGCCAGCAAAGAGGCCTACGAGCAGTACTTC. The full variable domain, in which reference TRBV7-9 and TRBJ2-7 provide the parts outside the CDR3, is DTGVSQNPRHKITKRGQNVTFRCDPISEHNRLYWYRQTLGQGPEFLTYFQNEAQLEKSRLLSDRFSAERPKGSFSTLEIQRTEQGDSAMYLCASKEAYEQYFGPGTRLTVT.

The rearrangement links TRBV6-5 to TRBJ2-7, with TRBD1 matching 9 bases. V dropped 2 bases and J dropped 3; count of bases not matched to a gene: 5. CDR3 length equals 15 residues. The germline V gene has CDR1 MNHEY and CDR2 SVGAGI. CDR3 nucleotides: TGTGCCAGCAGTTACGCGGGACAGGGACTCTACGAGCAGTACTTC. Translated: CASSYAGQGLYEQYF.

This clonotype was seen many times. This chain uses TRBV7-9 with TRBJ1-1; tentatively, D is TRBD1 (6 bases). V was shortened by 6 bases and J by 8 bases, with 16 bases between the two germline ends. Germline V lookup: CDR1 SEHNR, CDR2 FQNEAQ (reference sequence). This CDR3 contains 13 residues. CDR3 protein: CASRLSTGSEAFF. The CDR3 DNA is TGTGCCAGCAGGTTAAGCACAGGGAGCGAAGCTTTCTTT.

This clonotype was counted many times. The rearrangement links TRBV10-3 to TRBJ2-5; 7 bases match TRBD2. From germline, CDR1 is ENHRY and CDR2 SYGVKD. This CDR3 comprises 16 residues. V gave up 4 bases and J gave up 5 bases; unmatched junction bases: 13. The CDR3 bases are TGTGCCATCAGTGCGGAACCTAGCGGAGGCGGGGAGACCCAGTACTTC. Its protein is CAISAEPSGGGETQYF.

This rearrangement joins TRBV19 to TRBJ1-1; no clear D gene. Germline V gene sequence: CDR1 LNHDA, CDR2 SQIVND (reference sequence). V was pared by 3 bases and J by 1 base, with 6 bases between. CDR3 size: 13 residues. CDR3 protein: CASSILENTEAFF. The CDR3 coding sequence is TGTGCCAGTAGTATTTTGGAGAACACTGAAGCTTTCTTT.

At least ten counts were recorded for this clonotype. The gene calls are TRBV20-1 and TRBJ2-2, with D maybe TRBD1 (5 bases). Trimming removed 2 bases from V and 3 bases from J, with 10 bases in between. Germline V lookup: CDR1 DFQATT, CDR2 SNEGSKA (reference sequence). This CDR3 spans 14 amino acids. The CDR3 sequence: CSARHGADTGELFF. Written as DNA, the CDR3 is TGCAGTGCTAGACATGGGGCAGACACCGGGGAGCTGTTTTTT.

This clonotype was counted many times. The CDR3 DNA is TGTGCCAGCAGCTTAGGACAGGGGGCGTCTCAAGAGACCCAGTACTTC. Protein product: CASSLGQGASQETQYF. The chain combines TRBV7-9 with TRBJ2-5; TRBD1 matches 10 bases. The V gene end was trimmed by 1 base and the J gene end by 2 bases; junction bases not matched to a gene: 4. Germline CDR1 is SEHNR and CDR2 is FQNEAQ (reference sequence). The CDR3 extends over 16 amino acids.

This chain joins TRBV2 and TRBJ1-5; tentatively, D is TRBD1 (5 bases). V was clipped by 3 bases and J by 6 bases, with 15 bases between them. Per the germline V gene, CDR1 is SNHLY and CDR2 is FYNNEI. The CDR3 runs 15 residues. The CDR3 nucleotides are TGTGCCAGCAGTGAGGGGGGTAGATTTACTCAGCCCCAGCATTTT. Encoded protein: CASSEGGRFTQPQHF.

This clonotype came up a few times. The rearrangement uses TRBV2 and TRBJ1-1; tentatively, D is TRBD1 (6 bases). V lost 5 bases and J lost 1, with 29 bases in between. The V gene's germline CDR1 is SNHLY and CDR2 FYNNEI. This CDR3 has 20 residues. The CDR3 DNA sequence: TGTGCCAGCAGTTTATCGCCCTCCTCCAACGCAAACAGGGCGAACACTGAAGCTTTCTTT. The encoded protein is CASSLSPSSNANRANTEAFF. Supplemented by reference TRBV2 and TRBJ1-1, the full variable domain reads EPEVTQTPSHQVTQMGQEVILRCVPISNHLYFYWYRQILGQKVEFLVSFYNNEISEKSEIFDDQFSVERPDGSNFTLKIRSTKLEDSAMYFCASSLSPSSNANRANTEAFFGQGTRLTVV.

V gene TRBV2 combines with J gene TRBJ1-2, with D possibly being TRBD1 (6 bases). This CDR3 spans 15 amino acids. V shed 8 bases and J shed 3 bases, with 19 bases lying between them. CDR1 is SNHLY, CDR2 FYNNEI, per germline. The CDR3 DNA follows: TGTGCCAGCGGGGGGGAGGGGGGCACCGACTATGGCTACACCTTC. Translated, it gives CASGGEGGTDYGYTF.

The chain employs TRBV7-9 and TRBJ2-6, with unresolved D. The CDR3 is 12 residues long. Trimming took off 10 bases at V and 0 bases at J, with 4 bases between the two ends. The germline V gene has CDR1 SEHNR and CDR2 FQNEAQ (reference sequence). The chain's CDR3 is CAIDSGANVLTF. The CDR3 DNA reads TGTGCCATCGACTCTGGGGCCAACGTCCTGACTTTC. The entire variable domain, with the rest obtained from reference TRBV7-9 and TRBJ2-6, is as follows: DTGVSQNPRHKITKRGQNVTFRCDPISEHNRLYWYRQTLGQGPEFLTYFQNEAQLEKSRLLSDRFSAERPKGSFSTLEIQRTEQGDSAMYLCAIDSGANVLTFGAGSRLTVL.

This clonotype was recorded at least ten times. The chain joins TRBV19 to TRBJ1-1, with TRBD1 as a possible D gene (5 bases). V lost 3 bases to trimming and J lost 0 bases, with 11 bases between them. The CDR3 spans 15 residues. Germline CDR1 LNHDA, CDR2 SQIVND (reference sequence). The CDR3 nucleotides read TGTGCCAGTAGTATTGGGACCGCCCTGAACACTGAAGCTTTCTTT. Translating gives CASSIGTALNTEAFF.

This clonotype appeared a single time. The chain couples TRBV2 to TRBJ2-5; unclear D gene. This CDR3 is 12 amino acids long. CDR1 and CDR2 from the germline V gene are SNHLY and FYNNEI. The V end lost 6 bases, the J end lost 1 base, and 6 bases lay between the germline ends. The CDR3 region is CASRWFQETQYF. The CDR3 DNA sequence: TGTGCCAGCAGGTGGTTCCAAGAGACCCAGTACTTC.

This clonotype was recorded many times. V and J are TRBV20-1 and TRBJ2-7; TRBD2 matches at 11 bases. Germline V gives CDR1 DFQATT, CDR2 SNEGSKA (reference sequence). V was clipped by 0 bases and J by 0 bases; unmatched bases: 16. The CDR3 is made up of 20 amino acids. The CDR3 DNA sequence: TGCAGTGCTAGAGAAACGCTACTCGCTAGCGGGAGGTCCTTCTCCTACGAGCAGTACTTC. Amino acids: CSARETLLASGRSFSYEQYF.

This chain uses TRBV14 with TRBJ2-5; D is ambiguous. The germline gives CDR1 SGHDN, CDR2 FVKESK. The V end was cut by 2 bases, the J end by 6 bases, with 4 bases between. The CDR3 spans 11 residues. In DNA, the CDR3 is TGTGCCAGCAGCCAATTTCAGACCCAGTACTTC. Translation gives CASSQFQTQYF. Full variable domain (missing parts from reference TRBV14 and TRBJ2-5): EAGVTQFPSHSVIEKGQTVTLRCDPISGHDNLYWYRRVMGKEIKFLLHFVKESKQDESGMPNNRFLAERTGGTYSTLKVQPAELEDSGVYFCASSQFQTQYFGPGTRLLVL.

In its sample, this clonotype was seen many times. The chain employs TRBV14 and TRBJ2-7; D is uncertain. Germline V lookup: CDR1 SGHDN, CDR2 FVKESK. This CDR3 is built from 11 residues. Trimming stripped 8 bases from V and 7 bases from J, with 12 bases between. The CDR3 here is CASGKLWEQYF. As DNA, the CDR3 is TGTGCCAGCGGCAAGTTGTGGGAGCAGTACTTC.

The rearrangement uses TRBV7-3 and TRBJ1-5, with a tentative D call TRBD1 (6 bases). The germline V and J ends were trimmed by 0 bases and 3 bases, with 9 bases remaining between them. The germline V gene encodes CDR1 SGHTA and CDR2 FQGTGA. The CDR3 covers 15 residues. The CDR3 DNA is TGTGCCAGCAGCTTAACGGGGGCATCCAATCAGCCCCAGCATTTT. Encoded protein: CASSLTGASNQPQHF.

In its sample, this clonotype was seen a few times. The genes are TRBV6-6 and TRBJ2-7, with 10 nucleotides matching TRBD2. The CDR3 totals 15 residues. Germline-derived CDR1 and CDR2 are MNHNY and SVGAGI (reference sequence). Trimming removed 6 bases from V and 7 bases from J; junction bases left unmatched: 12. CDR3 sequence (DNA): TGTGCCAGCAGACAACCTAGCGGGAGTGGCGGGGAGCAGTACTTC. Protein sequence: CASRQPSGSGGEQYF.

This clonotype was recorded many times. CDR3 amino acids: CASRTGLDGGELFF. The CDR3 DNA follows: TGTGCCAGCAGGACGGGACTAGATGGCGGGGAGCTGTTTTTT. The chain joins TRBV7-9 to TRBJ2-2; 8 nucleotides match TRBD2. Germline assignment: CDR1 SEHNR and CDR2 FQNEAQ (reference sequence). The ends lost 6 bases at V and 7 bases at J; junction bases unmatched: 7. The CDR3 is 14 residues long.

V is TRBV29-1 and J is TRBJ2-7; D gene unclear. The CDR3 covers 11 residues. V dropped 5 bases and J dropped 6 bases, with 11 bases sitting between them. The V gene's germline CDR1 is SQVTM and CDR2 ANQGSEA. CDR3 in amino acids: CSVLRLAEQYF. DNA of the CDR3: TGCAGCGTTCTCCGACTGGCCGAGCAGTACTTC.

Ten or more counts support this clonotype. The chain carries TRBV28 and TRBJ1-1; no reliable D call. CDR1 is MDHEN, CDR2 SYDVKM, per germline. There are 15 residues in the CDR3. Trimming pared 8 bases from V and 1 base from J, leaving 17 bases between. The CDR3 DNA sequence: TGTGCCAGCTTCCCTGCTGGACGCAGGAACACTGAAGCTTTCTTT. Encoded protein: CASFPAGRRNTEAFF.

This clonotype has a count of ten or more. The gene calls are TRBV20-1 and TRBJ1-2, with 7 bases lining up with TRBD1. After removal of 4 bases from V and 2 bases from J, the junction contained 16 bases not matched to a gene. CDR3 length: 17 residues. Per the germline V gene, CDR1 is DFQATT and CDR2 is SNEGSKA (reference sequence). The CDR3 nucleotides are TGCAGTGCTACCCCCTTGATCCGGACAGGAAACAACTATGGCTACACCTTC. Translated, it gives CSATPLIRTGNNYGYTF.

This chain joins TRBV2 and TRBJ1-1; D is perhaps TRBD1 (5 bases). The J call may be wrong; the DNA end is better matched by TRBJ1-3. The CDR3 has 17 residues. Germline V gene sequence: CDR1 SNHLY, CDR2 FYNNEI. The CDR3 sequence is CASRGGRQRAAGNTIYF. The CDR3, as DNA: TGTGCCAGCAGGGGGGGACGACAAAGAGCAGCTGGAAACACCATATATTTT.

This chain joins TRBV10-3 and TRBJ1-6, with D perhaps TRBD1 (5 bases). Germline assignment: CDR1 ENHRY and CDR2 SYGVKD. V lost 4 bases, J lost 4 bases, and 20 bases lay in between. The CDR3 is 18 residues long. The CDR3 loop reads CAISATTGGLDYNSPLHF. The CDR3 coding sequence is TGTGCCATCAGTGCGACAACCGGGGGGTTGGATTATAATTCACCCCTCCACTTT.

The chain couples TRBV19 to TRBJ2-6; 10 bases match TRBD1. CDR3 length: 18 amino acids. Germline CDR1 reads LNHDA; CDR2 reads SQIVND (reference sequence). V dropped 5 bases and J dropped 0; count of bases not matched to a gene: 7. The CDR3 DNA follows: TGTGCCAGTAGTTCAACGGACAGGGGGTACTCTGGGGCCAACGTCCTGACTTTC. This sequence encodes CASSSTDRGYSGANVLTF.

This clonotype was found many times. The chain links TRBV9 to TRBJ1-5, with D tentatively TRBD1 (6 bases). Germline CDR1 SGDLS, CDR2 YYNGEE. There are 15 residues in the CDR3. Trimming cost V 4 bases and J 6 bases, with 17 bases left between them. CDR3 amino acids: CASSPGFRGAQPQHF. The CDR3 DNA reads as TGTGCCAGCAGCCCTGGATTCCGGGGGGCTCAGCCCCAGCATTTT.

The J gene is TRBJ1-5, the V gene TRBV2; tentative D call: TRBD1 (6 bases). Per the germline V gene, CDR1 is SNHLY and CDR2 is FYNNEI. The germline V and J ends were trimmed by 6 bases and 0 bases, with 12 bases remaining between them. The CDR3 runs 15 residues. The CDR3 sequence: CASRRTAFSNQPQHF. For the CDR3, the DNA is TGTGCCAGCAGGCGGACAGCATTTAGCAATCAGCCCCAGCATTTT.

Details on this clonotype: This could be a read error, since a much larger clone is one nucleotide away. This chain uses TRBV12-3 or TRBV12-4 with TRBJ1-1; D is unresolved. The V end lost 6 bases, the J end lost 8 bases, and 16 bases lay between the germline ends. The CDR3 is 13 amino acids. CDR3 amino acids: CASSKTAAGEAFF. For the CDR3, the DNA is TGTGCCAGCAGCAAAACAGCAGCGGGGGAAGCTTTCTTT.